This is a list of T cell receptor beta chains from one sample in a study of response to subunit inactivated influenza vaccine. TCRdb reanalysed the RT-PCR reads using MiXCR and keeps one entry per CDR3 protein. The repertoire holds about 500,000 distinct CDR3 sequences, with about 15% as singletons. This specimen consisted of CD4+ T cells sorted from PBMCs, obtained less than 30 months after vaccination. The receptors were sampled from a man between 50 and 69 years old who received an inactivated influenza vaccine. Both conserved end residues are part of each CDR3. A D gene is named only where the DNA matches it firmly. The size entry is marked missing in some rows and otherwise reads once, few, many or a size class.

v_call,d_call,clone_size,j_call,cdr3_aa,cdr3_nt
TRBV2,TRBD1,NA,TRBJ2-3,CASSVGDSPWAQYF,TGTGCCAGCAGTGTAGGGGACAGCCCGTGGGCGCAGTATTTT
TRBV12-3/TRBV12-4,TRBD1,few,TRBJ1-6,CASRASGQGNSPLHF,TGTGCCAGCAGGGCCTCGGGACAGGGTAATTCACCCCTCCACTTT
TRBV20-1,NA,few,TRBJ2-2,CSARGTAFSGELFF,TGCAGTGCTAGAGGGACGGCATTCAGCGGGGAGCTGTTTTTT
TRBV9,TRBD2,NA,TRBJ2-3,CASSTSSGPPYF,TGTGCCAGCAGCACCTCTAGCGGCCCCCCATATTTT
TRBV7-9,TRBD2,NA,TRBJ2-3,CASNRAAGGSTDTQYF,TGTGCCAGCAACCGAGCGGCGGGGGGTAGCACAGATACGCAGTATTTT
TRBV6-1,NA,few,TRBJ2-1,CASHPGGQGYNEQFF,TGTGCCAGCCACCCGGGTGGGCAGGGCTACAATGAGCAGTTCTTC
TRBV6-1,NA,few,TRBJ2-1,CASYSVARGSYNEQFF,TGTGCCAGTTACTCCGTAGCGAGGGGTTCCTACAATGAGCAGTTCTTC
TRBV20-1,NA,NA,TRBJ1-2,CSARDTFNYGYTF,TGCAGTGCTAGAGATACCTTCAACTATGGCTACACCTTC
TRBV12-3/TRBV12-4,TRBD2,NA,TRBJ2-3,CASSSGRSASTDTQYF,TGTGCCAGCAGTAGCGGGAGGAGTGCTAGCACAGATACGCAGTATTTT
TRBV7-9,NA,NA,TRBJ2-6,CASSSRPLQPGANVLTF,TGTGCCAGCAGCTCGCGGCCCTTGCAACCTGGGGCCAACGTCCTGACTTTC
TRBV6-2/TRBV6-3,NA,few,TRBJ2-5,CASSPALGRQETQYF,TGTGCCAGCAGCCCCGCCCTTGGCCGCCAAGAGACCCAGTACTTC
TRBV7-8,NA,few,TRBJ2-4,CASSPQVGVAKNIQYF,TGTGCCAGCAGCCCCCAGGTGGGGGTAGCCAAAAACATTCAGTACTTC
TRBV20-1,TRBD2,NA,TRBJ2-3,CSAETSGGTTDTQYF,TGCAGTGCAGAAACTAGCGGGGGGACGACAGATACGCAGTATTTT
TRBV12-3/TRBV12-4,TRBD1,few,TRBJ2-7,CASSLEAGTGNEQYF,TGTGCCAGCAGTCTCGAGGCCGGGACAGGGAACGAGCAGTACTTC
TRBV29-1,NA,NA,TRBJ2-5,CSAEDLRAQYF,TGCAGCGCGGAGGACCTGAGGGCCCAGTACTTC
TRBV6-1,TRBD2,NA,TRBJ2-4,CASTGLAGVYIQYF,TGTGCCAGCACGGGACTAGCGGGAGTTTACATTCAGTACTTC
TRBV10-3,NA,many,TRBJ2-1,CAISGRGPDNEQFF,TGTGCCATCAGTGGGCGGGGACCCGACAATGAGCAGTTCTTC
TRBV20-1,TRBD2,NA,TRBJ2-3,CSAPGLAGGYTDTQYF,TGCAGTGCCCCGGGACTAGCGGGCGGATACACAGATACGCAGTATTTT
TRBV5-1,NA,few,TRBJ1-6,CASSLWGLVDSPLHF,TGCGCCAGCAGCTTGTGGGGGTTAGTGGATTCACCCCTCCACTTT
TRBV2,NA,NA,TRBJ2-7,CASLGLRDEQYF,TGTGCCAGTCTGGGACTCCGTGACGAGCAGTACTTC
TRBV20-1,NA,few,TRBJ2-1,CSARIRGPGGRSFF,TGCAGTGCTAGAATCAGGGGACCGGGAGGCCGCTCGTTCTTC
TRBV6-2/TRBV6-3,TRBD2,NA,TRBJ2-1,CASSYSIVREGYNEQFF,TGTGCCAGCAGTTACTCGATAGTCCGGGAGGGGTACAATGAGCAGTTCTTC
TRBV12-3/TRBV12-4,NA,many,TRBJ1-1,CASRLPPGPTEAFF,TGTGCCAGCAGACTCCCCCCGGGTCCCACTGAAGCTTTCTTT
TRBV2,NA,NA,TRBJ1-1,CASKGRMSTEAFF,TGTGCCAGCAAAGGTAGGATGAGTACTGAAGCTTTCTTT
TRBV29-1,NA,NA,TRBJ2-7,CSVEHREGSYEQYF,TGCAGCGTTGAGCACAGGGAGGGCTCCTACGAGCAGTACTTC
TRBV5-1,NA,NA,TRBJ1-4,CASSLGETDRGLEKLFF,TGCGCCAGCAGCTTGGGCGAAACGGACAGAGGGTTGGAAAAACTGTTTTTT
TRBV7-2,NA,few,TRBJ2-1,CASSSRWLAVYNEQFF,TGTGCCAGCAGCTCGAGGTGGCTAGCAGTTTACAATGAGCAGTTCTTC
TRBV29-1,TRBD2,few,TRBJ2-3,CSVEPAGVADTQYF,TGCAGCGTTGAACCAGCGGGAGTGGCAGATACGCAGTATTTT
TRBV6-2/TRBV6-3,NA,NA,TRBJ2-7,CASSYLRPSYEQYF,TGTGCCAGCAGTTACCTTCGCCCTTCCTACGAGCAGTACTTC
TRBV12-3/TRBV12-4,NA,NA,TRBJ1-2,CASSRAGNEGYGYTF,TGTGCCAGCAGTCGTGCCGGGAACGAAGGCTATGGCTACACCTTC
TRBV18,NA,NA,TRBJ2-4,CASSPPNSGDIQYF,TGTGCCAGCTCACCACCGAACAGTGGAGACATTCAGTACTTC
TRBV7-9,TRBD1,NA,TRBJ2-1,CASSGRRDRDPHNEQFF,TGTGCCAGCAGCGGCCGCCGGGACAGGGATCCACACAATGAGCAGTTCTTC
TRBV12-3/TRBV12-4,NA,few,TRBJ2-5,CASSWKQGETQYF,TGTGCCAGCAGTTGGAAACAGGGAGAGACCCAGTACTTC
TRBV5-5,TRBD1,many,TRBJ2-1,CASSPQTGGNEQFF,TGTGCCAGCAGCCCGCAGACAGGGGGAAATGAGCAGTTCTTC
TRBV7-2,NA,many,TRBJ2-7,CASSSLRKASSYEQYF,TGTGCCAGCAGCTCCCTGAGGAAGGCGAGCTCCTACGAGCAGTACTTC
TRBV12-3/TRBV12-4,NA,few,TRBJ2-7,CASSIGRGPYEQYF,TGTGCCAGCAGTATAGGGCGCGGTCCCTACGAGCAGTACTTC
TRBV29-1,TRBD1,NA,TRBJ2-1,CSLRRGGGEQFF,TGCAGCTTACGGAGAGGGGGCGGTGAGCAGTTCTTC
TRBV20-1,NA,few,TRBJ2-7,CSARGGGEQYF,TGCAGTGCTAGAGGAGGGGGCGAGCAGTACTTC
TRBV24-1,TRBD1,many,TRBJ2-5,CATSDAGTGEETQYF,TGTGCCACCAGTGATGCCGGGACAGGGGAAGAGACCCAGTACTTC
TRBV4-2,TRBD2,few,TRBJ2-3,CASSQTGTSGAGDTQYF,TGTGCCAGCAGCCAGACCGGGACTAGCGGGGCCGGGGATACGCAGTATTTT
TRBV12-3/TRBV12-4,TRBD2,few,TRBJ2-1,CASSSQIAGAPYNEQFF,TGTGCCAGCAGTTCCCAAATAGCGGGAGCCCCCTACAATGAGCAGTTCTTC
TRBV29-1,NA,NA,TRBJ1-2,CSASGQFMVGYTF,TGCAGCGCCTCAGGACAGTTTATGGTTGGCTACACCTTC
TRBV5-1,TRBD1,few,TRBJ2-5,CASSSGQGDLTQYF,TGCGCCAGCAGCTCGGGACAGGGGGACTTGACCCAGTACTTC
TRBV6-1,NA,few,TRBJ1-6,CASSVGRFNSPLHF,TGTGCCAGCTCGGTTGGGCGCTTTAATTCACCCCTCCACTTT
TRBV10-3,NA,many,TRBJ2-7,CAIRGLAGLGEQYF,TGTGCCATCAGGGGCTTGGCGGGGCTTGGGGAGCAGTACTTC
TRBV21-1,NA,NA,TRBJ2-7,CASSNRCRRSYEQYF,TGTGCCAGCAGCAACCGTTGTCGGAGGTCCTACGAGCAGTACTTC
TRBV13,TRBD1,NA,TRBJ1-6,CASSRGQGDSPLHF,TGTGCCAGCAGCCGCGGACAGGGCGATTCACCCCTCCACTTT